The T cell receptor beta chain described here comes from a study of T cell responses to AZD1222 COVID-19 vaccine. Here immunoSEQ multiplex PCR was the method, and the copy in TCRdb shows in-frame clones only, minus some. The profile shows about 160,000 clones, 75% to 95% of them singletons. Trimming pared 4 bases from V and 4 bases from J, leaving 22 bases between. Looked up from germline, CDR1 is LNHDA and CDR2 is SQIVND (reference sequence). The CDR3 sequence is 17 residues long. Study-level findings and limits: Females made up more of the donors, who were largely white British, and clonal diversity may have come out too low. Targets within unmutated variant regions were reportedly found for nearly half of spike-specific TCRs. Two doses of AZD1222 preceded a rise in Spike-specific TCR breadth and depth.

Points on this clone: No antigen is known for it.

Sample: peripheral blood, taken 28 days after the second AZD1222 dose. The receptor was isolated from an adult who received the AZD1222 COVID-19 vaccine. The chain combines TRBV19 with TRBJ1-1, with D hard to call. The chain's CDR3 is CASSSRILSREVTEAFF. DNA for the CDR3: TGTGCCAGTAGTAGCCGAATTTTGTCGAGGGAGGTCACTGAAGCTTTCTTT.